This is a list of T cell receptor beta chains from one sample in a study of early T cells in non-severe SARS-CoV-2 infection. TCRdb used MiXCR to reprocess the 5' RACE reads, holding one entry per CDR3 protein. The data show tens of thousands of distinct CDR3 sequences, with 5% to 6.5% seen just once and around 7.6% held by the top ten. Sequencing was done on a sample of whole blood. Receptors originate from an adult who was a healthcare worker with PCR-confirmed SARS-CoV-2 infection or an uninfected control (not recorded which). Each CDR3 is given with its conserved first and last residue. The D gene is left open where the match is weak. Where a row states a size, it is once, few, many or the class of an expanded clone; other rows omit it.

cdr3_nt: TGCAGCCTTAAATCCTCCGGCGGGGACCAAGGCCCCAATGAGCAGTTCTTC
cdr3_aa: CSLKSSGGDQGPNEQFF
v_call: TRBV29-1
clone_size: medium-sized
j_call: TRBJ2-1
d_call: NA

cdr3_nt: TGCGCCAGCAGCTTGCCTGAGGCAAGCGGGAGGCGCCAAGAGACCCAGTACTTC
cdr3_aa: CASSLPEASGRRQETQYF
v_call: TRBV5-1
clone_size: many
j_call: TRBJ2-5
d_call: TRBD2

cdr3_nt: TGCAGTGCTAGAGGACGCGGTGGTGAAAAACTGTTTTTT
cdr3_aa: CSARGRGGEKLFF
v_call: TRBV20-1
clone_size: many
j_call: TRBJ1-4
d_call: NA

cdr3_nt: TGTGCCAGCAGCCCCTCCTACCCGGGACTAGCGGGAGTTGTTGAGCAGTTCTTC
cdr3_aa: CASSPSYPGLAGVVEQFF
v_call: TRBV7-9
clone_size: many
j_call: TRBJ2-1
d_call: TRBD2

cdr3_nt: TGTGCCAGCAGCCAGCCGACAGGGGTCACAGATACGCAGTATTTT
cdr3_aa: CASSQPTGVTDTQYF
v_call: TRBV4-2
clone_size: many
j_call: TRBJ2-3
d_call: TRBD1

cdr3_nt: TGTGCCAGCAGTGACGGGGCAGGATCCAATCAGCCCCAGCATTTT
cdr3_aa: CASSDGAGSNQPQHF
v_call: TRBV6-4
clone_size: many
j_call: TRBJ1-5
d_call: NA

cdr3_nt: TGCGCCAGCAGTGTAGGCCTAAGCGGCACTGAAGCTTTCTTT
cdr3_aa: CASSVGLSGTEAFF
v_call: TRBV10-1
clone_size: many
j_call: TRBJ1-1
d_call: NA

cdr3_nt: TGTGCCAGCAGCTTGAGTGAATCTTTCACCGGGGAGCTGTTTTTT
cdr3_aa: CASSLSESFTGELFF
v_call: TRBV5-6
clone_size: many
j_call: TRBJ2-2
d_call: NA

cdr3_nt: TGCGCCAGCAGCCCCGTTGGACGAGTGGATACGCAGTATTTT
cdr3_aa: CASSPVGRVDTQYF
v_call: TRBV5-1
clone_size: many
j_call: TRBJ2-3
d_call: NA

cdr3_nt: TGTGCCAGCAGCTTAGGTGTCAGGGGGCACTCACCCCTCCACTTT
cdr3_aa: CASSLGVRGHSPLHF
v_call: TRBV7-3
clone_size: many
j_call: TRBJ1-6
d_call: TRBD1

cdr3_nt: TGTGCCAGCAGTTCCCGTACTAATAGCAATCAGCCCCAGCATTTT
cdr3_aa: CASSSRTNSNQPQHF
v_call: TRBV6-2/TRBV6-3
clone_size: many
j_call: TRBJ1-5
d_call: NA

cdr3_nt: TGTGCCAGCAGTTTAGAAGGGGATACGCAGTATTTT
cdr3_aa: CASSLEGDTQYF
v_call: TRBV12-3/TRBV12-4
clone_size: few
j_call: TRBJ2-3
d_call: NA

cdr3_nt: TGTGCCAGCAGCTCTAACCGGGATAGGAACACTGAAGCTTTCTTT
cdr3_aa: CASSSNRDRNTEAFF
v_call: TRBV5-4
clone_size: many
j_call: TRBJ1-1
d_call: NA

cdr3_nt: TGTGCCAGCACCGGGACAGGGAATTCACCCCTCCACTTT
cdr3_aa: CASTGTGNSPLHF
v_call: TRBV6-6
clone_size: many
j_call: TRBJ1-6
d_call: TRBD1

cdr3_nt: TGTGCCAGCACGAGGGGGGAACACTACGAGCAGTACTTC
cdr3_aa: CASTRGEHYEQYF
v_call: TRBV2
clone_size: few
j_call: TRBJ2-7
d_call: NA

cdr3_nt: TGTGCCAGCAGCTTAGCGAAAGGGTTCAGGACCATTCCTGGAAACACCATATATTTT
cdr3_aa: CASSLAKGFRTIPGNTIYF
v_call: TRBV7-8
clone_size: many
j_call: TRBJ1-3
d_call: NA

cdr3_nt: TGTGCCAGCAGCCTAGCCTCCAGCGGGGGGGGAAGAGATACGCAGTATTTT
cdr3_aa: CASSLASSGGGRDTQYF
v_call: TRBV7-2
clone_size: many
j_call: TRBJ2-3
d_call: TRBD2

cdr3_nt: TGTGCCAGCAGACGATCCGGGACAGGCTCTGGGGCCAACGTCCTGACTTTC
cdr3_aa: CASRRSGTGSGANVLTF
v_call: TRBV12-3/TRBV12-4
clone_size: many
j_call: TRBJ2-6
d_call: TRBD1

cdr3_nt: TGTGCCAGCTCACCACCCACAGGTGGGTATGAGCAGTTCTTC
cdr3_aa: CASSPPTGGYEQFF
v_call: TRBV18
clone_size: many
j_call: TRBJ2-1
d_call: NA

cdr3_nt: TGCGCCAGCAGCTTGGATGCGGGGGACTGGGTAGAGCAGTTCTTC
cdr3_aa: CASSLDAGDWVEQFF
v_call: TRBV5-1
clone_size: many
j_call: TRBJ2-1
d_call: TRBD2

cdr3_nt: TGTGCCAGCAGTTACCCTGGGACGGCCCCAGATGGCTACACCTTC
cdr3_aa: CASSYPGTAPDGYTF
v_call: TRBV6-5
clone_size: medium-sized
j_call: TRBJ1-2
d_call: NA

cdr3_nt: TGTGCCAGCCAAGAATGGAAGGGGTCACATGAGCAGTTCTTC
cdr3_aa: CASQEWKGSHEQFF
v_call: TRBV5-4
clone_size: many
j_call: TRBJ2-1
d_call: NA

cdr3_nt: TGTGCCAGCAGCCCCGGGACAGGGCGCTACGAGCAGTACTTC
cdr3_aa: CASSPGTGRYEQYF
v_call: TRBV3-1
clone_size: many
j_call: TRBJ2-7
d_call: TRBD1

cdr3_nt: TGTGCCAGCAGTTTAGCCAGGTTTAACACTGAAGCTTTCTTT
cdr3_aa: CASSLARFNTEAFF
v_call: TRBV12-3/TRBV12-4
clone_size: many
j_call: TRBJ1-1
d_call: NA

cdr3_nt: TGTGCCAGCAGTTACGGAGGGATCAACTACGAGCAGTACTTC
cdr3_aa: CASSYGGINYEQYF
v_call: TRBV6-2/TRBV6-3
clone_size: many
j_call: TRBJ2-7
d_call: NA

cdr3_nt: TGTGCCAGCAGCTTAGGCCTGGGAGATGAGCAGTTCTTC
cdr3_aa: CASSLGLGDEQFF
v_call: TRBV11-2
clone_size: many
j_call: TRBJ2-1
d_call: NA

cdr3_nt: TGTGCCAGCAGGACCCGTTCCTACAATGAGCAGTTCTTC
cdr3_aa: CASRTRSYNEQFF
v_call: TRBV7-2
clone_size: many
j_call: TRBJ2-1
d_call: NA

cdr3_nt: TGTGCCAGCAGAAGGGACAGAAAACAGCCCCAGCATTTT
cdr3_aa: CASRRDRKQPQHF
v_call: TRBV6-2/TRBV6-3
clone_size: many
j_call: TRBJ1-5
d_call: TRBD1

cdr3_nt: TGTGCCAGCAAGCCGGGACGGCAAAACACTGAAGCTTTCTTT
cdr3_aa: CASKPGRQNTEAFF
v_call: TRBV2
clone_size: NA
j_call: TRBJ1-1
d_call: NA

cdr3_nt: TGTGCCAGCAGCTTGCTACGTCACAGGGGCGGGGAGCTGTTTTTT
cdr3_aa: CASSLLRHRGGELFF
v_call: TRBV5-5
clone_size: many
j_call: TRBJ2-2
d_call: TRBD1

cdr3_nt: TGTGCCAGCAGCTCCCGGGTGGGGTTAAGAGATACGCAGTATTTT
cdr3_aa: CASSSRVGLRDTQYF
v_call: TRBV5-4
clone_size: many
j_call: TRBJ2-3
d_call: NA

cdr3_nt: TGCGCCAGCAGCCGGACTAGCGGGGGCTACGAGCAGTACTTC
cdr3_aa: CASSRTSGGYEQYF
v_call: TRBV4-3
clone_size: NA
j_call: TRBJ2-7
d_call: TRBD2

cdr3_nt: TGTGCCAGCAGCGTAGACGACAGGGGGCCCTACGAGCAGTACTTC
cdr3_aa: CASSVDDRGPYEQYF
v_call: TRBV9
clone_size: many
j_call: TRBJ2-7
d_call: TRBD1

cdr3_nt: TGTGCCAGCAGCCCAGGAGGGTTCGAGCAGTACTTC
cdr3_aa: CASSPGGFEQYF
v_call: TRBV11-2
clone_size: NA
j_call: TRBJ2-7
d_call: NA

cdr3_nt: TGCGCCAGCAGCCGATTAAGTACAGGGATATACGAGCAGTACTTC
cdr3_aa: CASSRLSTGIYEQYF
v_call: TRBV4-1
clone_size: many
j_call: TRBJ2-7
d_call: NA

cdr3_nt: TGTGCCAGCAGCGAAGCACCGAGGACTAGCTACTACGAGCAGTACTTC
cdr3_aa: CASSEAPRTSYYEQYF
v_call: TRBV7-2
clone_size: many
j_call: TRBJ2-7
d_call: TRBD2

cdr3_nt: TGCGCCAGCAGCTCGACAGGGGGGGCCTACGAGCAGTACTTC
cdr3_aa: CASSSTGGAYEQYF
v_call: TRBV5-1
clone_size: many
j_call: TRBJ2-7
d_call: TRBD1

cdr3_nt: TGTGCCAGCAGTCTTAGCGGGGTAAACACCGGGGAGCTGTTTTTT
cdr3_aa: CASSLSGVNTGELFF
v_call: TRBV7-2
clone_size: NA
j_call: TRBJ2-2
d_call: TRBD2

cdr3_nt: TGCGCCAGCAGAGTTGACAGATTCCAAGAGACCCAGTACTTC
cdr3_aa: CASRVDRFQETQYF
v_call: TRBV5-1
clone_size: NA
j_call: TRBJ2-5
d_call: NA

cdr3_nt: TGCAGCGTTAGACAGGGGGCTGGAAACACTGAAGCTTTCTTT
cdr3_aa: CSVRQGAGNTEAFF
v_call: TRBV29-1
clone_size: many
j_call: TRBJ1-1
d_call: TRBD1

cdr3_nt: TGTGCCAGCAGCTTCGGGGGAGGGGATACGCAGTATTTT
cdr3_aa: CASSFGGGDTQYF
v_call: TRBV7-9
clone_size: NA
j_call: TRBJ2-3
d_call: TRBD2

cdr3_nt: TGTGCCAGCAGCTTAGGGGACAGGGGAGGTGGCAATCAGCCCCAGCATTTT
cdr3_aa: CASSLGDRGGGNQPQHF
v_call: TRBV11-2
clone_size: many
j_call: TRBJ1-5
d_call: TRBD1

cdr3_nt: TGTGCCAGCAGCTTACCGGGACAGGTCTACGAGCAGTACTTC
cdr3_aa: CASSLPGQVYEQYF
v_call: TRBV7-9
clone_size: NA
j_call: TRBJ2-7
d_call: TRBD1

cdr3_nt: TGTGCCAGCAGCCCGACAGGGATTGGGAGGGCACCCCTCCACTTT
cdr3_aa: CASSPTGIGRAPLHF
v_call: TRBV12-3/TRBV12-4
clone_size: many
j_call: TRBJ1-6
d_call: TRBD1

cdr3_nt: TGCAGTGCTAGAGACTGGCGGGGGATAAGCACCGGGGAGCTGTTTTTT
cdr3_aa: CSARDWRGISTGELFF
v_call: TRBV20-1
clone_size: many
j_call: TRBJ2-2
d_call: TRBD2

cdr3_nt: TGTGCCAGCAGTCTCCGGGTTACAGATACGCAGTATTTT
cdr3_aa: CASSLRVTDTQYF
v_call: TRBV6-5
clone_size: NA
j_call: TRBJ2-3
d_call: NA

cdr3_nt: TGCGCCAGCAGCGAAGGACTAGCGGGAGAGGAAGAGACCCAGTACTTC
cdr3_aa: CASSEGLAGEEETQYF
v_call: TRBV10-1
clone_size: medium-sized
j_call: TRBJ2-5
d_call: TRBD2

cdr3_nt: TGTGCCAGCAGCTCGGGCACCCGCCTGGGCAATGAGCAGTTCTTC
cdr3_aa: CASSSGTRLGNEQFF
v_call: TRBV7-9
clone_size: many
j_call: TRBJ2-1
d_call: NA

cdr3_nt: TGTGTCAGCAGTGTGGAGACCCAGTACTTC
cdr3_aa: CVSSVETQYF
v_call: TRBV2
clone_size: few
j_call: TRBJ2-5
d_call: NA

cdr3_nt: TGTGCTAGTGGTTTGGTACAAGGGCGGGGCCCTCGCGATACGCAGTATTTT
cdr3_aa: CASGLVQGRGPRDTQYF
v_call: TRBV12-5
clone_size: many
j_call: TRBJ2-3
d_call: NA